This T cell receptor (beta chain) was sequenced in a study of blood T cell repertoires in COVID-19. J gave up 4 bases and V 1 base, and 3 bases lay outside the gene matches. This CDR3 contains 14 residues. Germline-derived CDR1 and CDR2 are LNHDA and SQIVND (reference sequence). The table came from immunoSEQ multiplex PCR; TCRdb's copy has only in-frame clones and leaves some out. Of tens of thousands of clones listed, approximately 82% were seen once; the top ten hold roughly 7%. The chain couples TRBV19 to TRBJ2-5; 7 positions match TRBD2. The receptor was isolated from a woman aged 55-70 years with acute or convalescent COVID-19. Source material: peripheral blood. In DNA form, the CDR3 reads TGTGCCAGTAGTATAGGGGAGGGTTCAGAGACCCAGTACTTC. Translating it yields CASSIGEGSETQYF. The full variable domain, completed using reference TRBV19 and TRBJ2-5, is DGGITQSPKYLFRKEGQNVTLSCEQNLNHDAMYWYRQDPGQGLRLIYYSQIVNDFQKGDIAEGYSVSREKKESFPLTVTSAQKNPTAFYLCASSIGEGSETQYFGPGTRLLVL.